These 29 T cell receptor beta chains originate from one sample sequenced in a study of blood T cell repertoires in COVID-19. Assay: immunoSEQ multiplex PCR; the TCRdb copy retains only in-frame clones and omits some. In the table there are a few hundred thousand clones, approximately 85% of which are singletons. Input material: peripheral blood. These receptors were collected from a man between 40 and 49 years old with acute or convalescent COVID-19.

The CDR3 reads CASSIAGNQPQHF. DNA of the CDR3: TGTGCCAGTAGTATAGCGGGGAATCAGCCCCAGCATTTT. J is TRBJ1-5 and V is TRBV19; D gene uncertain. The CDR3 is 13 residues long. Germline V lookup: CDR1 LNHDA, CDR2 SQIVND (reference sequence). V was pared by 1 base and J by 4 bases, with 5 bases between.

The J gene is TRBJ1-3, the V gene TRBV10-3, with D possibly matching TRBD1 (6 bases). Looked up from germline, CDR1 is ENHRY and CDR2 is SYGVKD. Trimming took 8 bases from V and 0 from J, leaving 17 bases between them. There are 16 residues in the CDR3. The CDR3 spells CAISSGQQYSGNTIYF. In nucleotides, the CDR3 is TGTGCCATCTCTTCCGGACAGCAGTACTCTGGAAACACCATATATTTT.

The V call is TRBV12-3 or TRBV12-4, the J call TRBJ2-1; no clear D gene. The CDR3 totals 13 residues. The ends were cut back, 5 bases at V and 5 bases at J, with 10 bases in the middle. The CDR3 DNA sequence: TGTGCCAGCAGTCAACGACTGGACAATGAGCAGTTCTTC. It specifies CASSQRLDNEQFF.

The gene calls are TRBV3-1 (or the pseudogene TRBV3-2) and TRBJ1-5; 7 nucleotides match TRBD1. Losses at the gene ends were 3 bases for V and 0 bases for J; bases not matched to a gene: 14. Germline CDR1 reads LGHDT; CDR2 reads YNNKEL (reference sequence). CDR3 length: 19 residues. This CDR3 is CASSHPDREPLYSNQPQHF. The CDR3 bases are TGTGCCAGCAGCCACCCCGACAGGGAACCCCTTTATAGCAATCAGCCCCAGCATTTT.

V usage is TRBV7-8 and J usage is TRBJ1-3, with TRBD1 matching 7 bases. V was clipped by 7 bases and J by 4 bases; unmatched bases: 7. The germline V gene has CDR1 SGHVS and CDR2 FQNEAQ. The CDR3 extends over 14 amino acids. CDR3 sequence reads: CASNEGGYGNTIYF. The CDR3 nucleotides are TGTGCCAGCAACGAAGGGGGCTACGGAAACACCATATATTTT.

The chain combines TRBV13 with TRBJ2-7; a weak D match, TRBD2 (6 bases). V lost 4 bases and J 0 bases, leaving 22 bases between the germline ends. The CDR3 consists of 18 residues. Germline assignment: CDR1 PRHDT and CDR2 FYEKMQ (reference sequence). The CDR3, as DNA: TGTGCCAGCAGCTCCCTGGGAGGTCCCGAACCAAACTCCTACGAGCAGTACTTC. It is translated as CASSSLGGPEPNSYEQYF.

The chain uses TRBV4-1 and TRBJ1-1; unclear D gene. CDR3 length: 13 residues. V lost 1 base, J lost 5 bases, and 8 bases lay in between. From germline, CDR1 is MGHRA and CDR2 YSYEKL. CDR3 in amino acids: CASSQAQTTEAFF. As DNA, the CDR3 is TGCGCCAGCAGCCAAGCGCAGACTACTGAAGCTTTCTTT.

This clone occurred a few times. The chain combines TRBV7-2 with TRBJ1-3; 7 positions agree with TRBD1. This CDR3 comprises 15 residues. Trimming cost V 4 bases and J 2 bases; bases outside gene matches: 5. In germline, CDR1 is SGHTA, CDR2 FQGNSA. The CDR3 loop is CASSSRQGAGNTIYF. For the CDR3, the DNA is TGTGCCAGCAGCTCCAGACAGGGAGCTGGAAACACCATATATTTT.

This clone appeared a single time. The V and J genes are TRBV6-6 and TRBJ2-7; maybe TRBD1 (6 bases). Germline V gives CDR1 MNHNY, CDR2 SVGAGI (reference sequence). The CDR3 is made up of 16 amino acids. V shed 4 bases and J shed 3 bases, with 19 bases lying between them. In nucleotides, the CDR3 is TGTGCCAGCAGTTTGCCTTATACAGGGCTAGGCTACGAGCAGTACTTC. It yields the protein CASSLPYTGLGYEQYF.

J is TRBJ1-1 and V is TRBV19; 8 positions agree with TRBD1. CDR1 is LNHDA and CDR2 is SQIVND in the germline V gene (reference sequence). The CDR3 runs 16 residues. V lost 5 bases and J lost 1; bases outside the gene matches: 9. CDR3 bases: TGTGCCAGTAGTCCACTATCCGGGACAGGGAACACTGAAGCTTTCTTT. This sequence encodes CASSPLSGTGNTEAFF.

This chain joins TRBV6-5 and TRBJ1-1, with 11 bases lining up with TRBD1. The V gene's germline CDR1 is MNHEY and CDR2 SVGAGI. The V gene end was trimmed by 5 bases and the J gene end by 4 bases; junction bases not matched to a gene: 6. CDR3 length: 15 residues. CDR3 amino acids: CASSRTGGRSTEAFF. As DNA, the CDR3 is TGTGCCAGCAGTCGGACAGGGGGCAGGAGCACTGAAGCTTTCTTT.

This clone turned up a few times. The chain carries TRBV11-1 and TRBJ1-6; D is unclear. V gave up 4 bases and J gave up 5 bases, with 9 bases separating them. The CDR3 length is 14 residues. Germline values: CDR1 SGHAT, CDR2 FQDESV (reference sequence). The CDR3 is CASSSGANNSPLHF. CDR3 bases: TGTGCCAGCAGCTCGGGAGCTAATAATTCACCCCTCCACTTT.

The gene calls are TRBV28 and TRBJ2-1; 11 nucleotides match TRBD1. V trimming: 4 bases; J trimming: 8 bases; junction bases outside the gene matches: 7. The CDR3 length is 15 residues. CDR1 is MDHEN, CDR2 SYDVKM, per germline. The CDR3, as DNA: TGTGCCAGCAGTTCCCCCGGGACAGGGGGTGATGAGCAGTTCTTC. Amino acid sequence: CASSSPGTGGDEQFF.

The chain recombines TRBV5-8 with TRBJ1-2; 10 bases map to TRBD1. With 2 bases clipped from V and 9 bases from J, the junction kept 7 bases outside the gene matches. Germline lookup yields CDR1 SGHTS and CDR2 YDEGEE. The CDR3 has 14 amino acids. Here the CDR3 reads CASSFDRGQGSYTF. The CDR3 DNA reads TGTGCCAGCAGCTTCGACAGGGGGCAGGGGAGCTACACCTTC. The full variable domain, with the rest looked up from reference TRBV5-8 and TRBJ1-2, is EAGVTQSPTHLIKTRGQQATLRCSPISGHTSVYWYQQALGLGLQFLLWYDEGEERNRGNFPPRFSGRQFPNYSSELNVNALELEDSALYLCASSFDRGQGSYTFGSGTRLTVV.

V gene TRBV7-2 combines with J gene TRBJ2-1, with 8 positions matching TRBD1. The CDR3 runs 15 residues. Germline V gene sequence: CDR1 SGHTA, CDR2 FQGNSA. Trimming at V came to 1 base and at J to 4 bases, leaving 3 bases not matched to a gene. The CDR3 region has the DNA TGTGCCAGCAGCTTAGTCACAGGGGGTTACAATGAGCAGTTCTTC. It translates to CASSLVTGGYNEQFF.

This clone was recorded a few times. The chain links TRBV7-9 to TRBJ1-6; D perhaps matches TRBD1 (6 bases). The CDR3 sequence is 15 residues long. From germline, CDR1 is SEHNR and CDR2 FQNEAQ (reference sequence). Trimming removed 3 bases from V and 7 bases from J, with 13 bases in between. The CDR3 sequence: CASSLRRQDNSPLHF. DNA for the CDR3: TGTGCCAGCAGCTTGAGGCGACAGGACAATTCACCCCTCCACTTT.

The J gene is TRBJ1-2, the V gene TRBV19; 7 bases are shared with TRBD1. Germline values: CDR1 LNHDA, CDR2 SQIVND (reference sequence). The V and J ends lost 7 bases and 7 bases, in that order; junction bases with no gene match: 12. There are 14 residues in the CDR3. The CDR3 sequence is CASMNQDRRSGYTF. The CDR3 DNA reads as TGTGCCAGTATGAATCAGGACAGGAGGAGTGGCTACACCTTC.

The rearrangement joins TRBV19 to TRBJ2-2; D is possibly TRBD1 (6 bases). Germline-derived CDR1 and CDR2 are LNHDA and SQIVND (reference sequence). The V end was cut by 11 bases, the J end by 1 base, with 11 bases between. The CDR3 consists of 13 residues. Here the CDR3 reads CAVYRENTGELFF. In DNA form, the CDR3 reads TGTGCCGTATACAGGGAGAACACCGGGGAGCTGTTTTTT.

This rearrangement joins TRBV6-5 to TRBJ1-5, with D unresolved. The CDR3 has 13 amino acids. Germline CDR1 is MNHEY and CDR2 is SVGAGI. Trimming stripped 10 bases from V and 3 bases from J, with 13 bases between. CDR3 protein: CATFHSYNQPQHF. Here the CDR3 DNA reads TGTGCCACCTTCCACAGCTACAATCAGCCCCAGCATTTT.

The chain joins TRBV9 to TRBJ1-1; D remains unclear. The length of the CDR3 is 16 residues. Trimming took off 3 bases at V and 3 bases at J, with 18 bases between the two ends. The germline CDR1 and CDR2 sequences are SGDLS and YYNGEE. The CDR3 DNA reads TGTGCCAGCAGCGCTGGGAAAGGGCCGGGGTACACTGAAGCTTTCTTT. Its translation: CASSAGKGPGYTEAFF.

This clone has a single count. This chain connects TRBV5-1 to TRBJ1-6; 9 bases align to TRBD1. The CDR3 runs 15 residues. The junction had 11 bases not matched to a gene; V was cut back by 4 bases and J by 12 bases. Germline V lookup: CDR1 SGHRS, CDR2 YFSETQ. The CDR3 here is CASSEWTGDNRPLHF. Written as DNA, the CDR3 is TGCGCCAGCAGCGAATGGACAGGGGATAATAGACCCCTCCACTTT.

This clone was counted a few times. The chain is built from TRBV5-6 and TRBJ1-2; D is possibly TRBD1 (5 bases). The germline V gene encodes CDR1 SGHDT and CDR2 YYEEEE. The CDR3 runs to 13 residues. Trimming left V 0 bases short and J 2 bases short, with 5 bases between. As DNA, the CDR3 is TGTGCCAGCAGCTTGGGGACAAACTATGGCTACACCTTC. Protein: CASSLGTNYGYTF.

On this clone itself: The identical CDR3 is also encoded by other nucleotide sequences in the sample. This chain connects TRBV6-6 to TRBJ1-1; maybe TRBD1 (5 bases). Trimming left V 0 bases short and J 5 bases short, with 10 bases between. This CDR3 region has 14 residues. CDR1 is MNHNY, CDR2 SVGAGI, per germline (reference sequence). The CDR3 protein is CASSYSGQATEAFF. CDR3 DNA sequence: TGTGCCAGCAGTTACTCGGGGCAGGCGACTGAAGCTTTCTTT.

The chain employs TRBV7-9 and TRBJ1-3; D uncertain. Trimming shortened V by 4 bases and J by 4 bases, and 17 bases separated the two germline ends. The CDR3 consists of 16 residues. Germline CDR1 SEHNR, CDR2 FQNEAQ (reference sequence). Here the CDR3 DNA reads TGTGCCAGCAGCTACCGGGAGGGTCCAGCCGGAAACACCATATATTTT. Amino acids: CASSYREGPAGNTIYF.

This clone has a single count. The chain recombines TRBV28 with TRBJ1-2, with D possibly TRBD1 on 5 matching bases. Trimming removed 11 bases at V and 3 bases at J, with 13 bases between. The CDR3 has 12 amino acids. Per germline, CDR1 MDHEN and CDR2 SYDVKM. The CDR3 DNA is TGTGCCTCAGCGGGGCCGTACTATGGCTACACCTTC. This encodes CASAGPYYGYTF.

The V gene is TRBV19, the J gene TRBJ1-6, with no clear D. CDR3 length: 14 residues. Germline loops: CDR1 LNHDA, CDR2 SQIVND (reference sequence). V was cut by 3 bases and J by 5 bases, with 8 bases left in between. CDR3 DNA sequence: TGTGCCAGTAGTATCCCCGGGGATAATTCACCCCTCCACTTT. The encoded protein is CASSIPGDNSPLHF.

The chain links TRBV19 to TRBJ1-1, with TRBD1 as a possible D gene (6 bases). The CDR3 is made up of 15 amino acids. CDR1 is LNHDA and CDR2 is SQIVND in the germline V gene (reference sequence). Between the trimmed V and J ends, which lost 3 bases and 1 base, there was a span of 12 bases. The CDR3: CASSIAGAENTEAFF. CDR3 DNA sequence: TGTGCCAGTAGTATCGCAGGGGCGGAGAACACTGAAGCTTTCTTT.

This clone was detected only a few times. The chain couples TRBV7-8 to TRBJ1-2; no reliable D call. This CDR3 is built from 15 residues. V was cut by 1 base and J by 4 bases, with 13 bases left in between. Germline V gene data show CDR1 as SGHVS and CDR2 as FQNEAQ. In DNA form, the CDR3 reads TGTGCCAGCAGCTTAGGTGGCGGCTCCATCTATGGCTACACCTTC. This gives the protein CASSLGGGSIYGYTF.

CDR3 loop: CASSQGQEVPNYGYTF. CDR3 nucleotides: TGCGCCAGCAGCCAGGGACAGGAGGTTCCTAACTATGGCTACACCTTC. The chain joins TRBV4-1 to TRBJ1-2; the match to TRBD1 covers 8 bases. The CDR3 spans 16 residues. V trimming: 3 bases; J trimming: 0 bases; junction bases outside the gene matches: 6. The germline V gene has CDR1 MGHRA and CDR2 YSYEKL.